The 26 T cell receptor beta chains below come from one sample, sequenced in a study of CD8 T cells in Susac syndrome. RNA, at about 0.45 to 1 ug, was reverse transcribed with random hexamers. Using its own MiXCR run on the immunoSEQ multiplex PCR reads, TCRdb lists one record per CDR3 protein. Of around 100,000 distinct CDR3 sequences in the sample, around 96% were seen once. The sample taken for sequencing was CD8+ T cells from PBMCs. These TCRs come from a human donor with Susac syndrome.

V usage is TRBV20-1 and J usage is TRBJ2-7; no reliable D call. The V and J ends lost 0 bases and 6 bases respectively, with 9 bases between them. Germline V gives CDR1 DFQATT, CDR2 SNEGSKA (reference sequence). This CDR3 comprises 12 residues. The CDR3 DNA is TGCAGTGCTAGAGACTACATCAGCGAGCAGTACTTC. Amino acid sequence: CSARDYISEQYF.

The chain couples TRBV9 to TRBJ2-7, with TRBD1 as a possible D gene (5 bases). The CDR3 totals 11 residues. The V gene lost 3 bases and the J gene lost 6 bases, with 7 bases spanning the gap. Germline CDR1 SGDLS, CDR2 YYNGEE. The CDR3 reads CASSAQGEQYF. As DNA, the CDR3 is TGTGCCAGCAGCGCGCAGGGCGAGCAGTACTTC.

V gene TRBV20-1 combines with J gene TRBJ2-5; either TRBD1 or TRBD2 may supply D (5 bases each). Trimming left V 4 bases short and J 1 base short, with 10 bases between. The germline V gene has CDR1 DFQATT and CDR2 SNEGSKA (reference sequence). The CDR3 covers 13 residues. Here the CDR3 DNA reads TGCAGTGCTACGGGACCCCTCCAAGAGACCCAGTACTTC. Its translation is CSATGPLQETQYF.

The chain combines TRBV12-3 or TRBV12-4 with TRBJ2-5, with D possibly TRBD1 on 6 matching bases. V gave up 5 bases and J gave up 1 base, with 17 bases separating them. CDR3 length: 16 residues. The CDR3 nucleotides are TGTGCCAGCAGTGGGGGCTGGCAGGGTACCCAAGAGACCCAGTACTTC. Its protein product is CASSGGWQGTQETQYF.

The chain couples TRBV25-1 to TRBJ2-5; 10 bases line up with TRBD2. V dropped 2 bases and J dropped 5; count of bases not matched to a gene: 14. Germline lookup yields CDR1 MGHDK and CDR2 SYGVNS. The CDR3 has 18 amino acids. The CDR3: CASSESESSGRMKETQYF. CDR3 sequence (DNA): TGTGCCAGCAGTGAAAGCGAGTCTAGCGGGAGAATGAAGGAGACCCAGTACTTC.

The chain links TRBV3-1 to TRBJ2-5; the match to TRBD1 covers 9 bases. This CDR3 comprises 15 residues. The ends lost 4 bases at V and 4 bases at J; junction bases unmatched: 7. The germline V gene has CDR1 LGHDT and CDR2 YNNKEL (reference sequence). The DNA for the CDR3 is TGTGCCAGCAGCCCCGGACAGGGGTCCCTAGAGACCCAGTACTTC. Protein product: CASSPGQGSLETQYF.

This clonotype showed up just once. The chain is built from TRBV9 and TRBJ2-2; unclear D gene. This CDR3 spans 13 amino acids. Germline CDR1 is SGDLS and CDR2 is YYNGEE. The V end was cut by 4 bases, the J end by 6 bases, with 10 bases between. The CDR3 is CASSPTEAGELFF. The CDR3 DNA reads TGTGCCAGCAGCCCTACAGAAGCCGGGGAGCTGTTTTTT.

The V gene is TRBV24-1, the J gene TRBJ2-4; no definite D call. From germline, CDR1 is KGHDR and CDR2 SFDVKD. V was trimmed by 4 bases and J by 8 bases, leaving 17 bases between them. This CDR3 region has 15 residues. The CDR3: CATSDWAPPRDIQYF. The CDR3, as DNA: TGTGCCACCAGTGACTGGGCTCCCCCTCGGGACATTCAGTACTTC.

The chain combines TRBV6-4 with TRBJ2-5; perhaps TRBD1 as D (5 bases). This CDR3 has 14 amino acids. The V gene lost 0 bases and the J gene lost 2 bases, with 7 bases spanning the gap. Germline loops: CDR1 MRHNA, CDR2 SNTAGT. The CDR3: CASSDSGQQETQYF. The CDR3 DNA follows: TGTGCCAGCAGTGACTCGGGGCAGCAAGAGACCCAGTACTTC.

The chain employs TRBV20-1 and TRBJ2-1; 12 nucleotides line up with TRBD1. The CDR3 consists of 13 residues. The V gene's germline CDR1 is DFQATT and CDR2 SNEGSKA (reference sequence). V shed 6 bases and J 10 bases; nucleotides not matched to a gene: 7. CDR3 nucleotides: TGCAGTGCGGTCGGGACAGGGGGCGACGAGCAGTTCTTC. This codes for CSAVGTGGDEQFF.

V is TRBV20-1 and J is TRBJ1-1; TRBD1 agrees at 7 bases. The CDR3 length is 15 residues. V was pared by 5 bases and J by 1 base, with 10 bases of the junction left unmatched. Germline V gene data show CDR1 as DFQATT and CDR2 as SNEGSKA (reference sequence). CDR3 coding DNA: TGCAGTGCTTCTGGTCCGGGACAGAGGAACACTGAAGCTTTCTTT. This sequence encodes CSASGPGQRNTEAFF.

The genes are TRBV6-5 and TRBJ2-5; D might be TRBD1 (6 bases). Looked up from germline, CDR1 is MNHEY and CDR2 is SVGAGI. V was shortened by 5 bases and J by 4 bases, with 11 bases between the two germline ends. The CDR3 has 13 residues. The CDR3 loop reads CASSPTGRETQYF. CDR3 coding DNA: TGTGCCAGCAGTCCGACAGGTCGAGAGACCCAGTACTTC.

This chain connects TRBV19 to TRBJ2-1; D gene uncertain. The germline gives CDR1 LNHDA, CDR2 SQIVND (reference sequence). Trimming cost V 3 bases and J 2 bases, with 14 bases left between them. This CDR3 has 16 amino acids. The CDR3 DNA is TGTGCCAGTAGTATCGTACCCTCCAACCCCTACAATGAGCAGTTCTTC. Its protein product is CASSIVPSNPYNEQFF.

V is TRBV27 and J is TRBJ2-3, with TRBD1 matching 9 bases. Trimming removed 2 bases from V and 3 bases from J; junction bases left unmatched: 3. The CDR3 is 15 residues long. Looked up from germline, CDR1 is MNHEY and CDR2 is SMNVEV (reference sequence). CDR3 in DNA: TGTGCCAGCAGTTTACCGGGACAGGGAACAGATACGCAGTATTTT. Its protein product is CASSLPGQGTDTQYF.

The rearrangement joins TRBV5-6 to TRBJ2-6; D gene ambiguous. This CDR3 comprises 15 residues. V lost 2 bases and J 4 bases, leaving 10 bases between the germline ends. Germline V gene lookup returns CDR1 SGHDT and CDR2 YYEEEE. The CDR3 loop reads CASSLSGGGANVLTF. The CDR3 coding sequence is TGTGCCAGCAGCTTATCGGGCGGAGGGGCCAACGTCCTGACTTTC.

The chain is built from TRBV19 and TRBJ1-2; TRBD1 is a possible D gene (5 bases). Trimming cost V 4 bases and J 6 bases, with 12 bases left between them. Per the germline V gene, CDR1 is LNHDA and CDR2 is SQIVND (reference sequence). The CDR3 extends over 13 amino acids. Written as DNA, the CDR3 is TGTGCCAGTAGTAGGCTTGGGACGGATGGCTACACCTTC. Amino acids: CASSRLGTDGYTF.

The CDR3 nucleotides are TGTGCCAGCGGAACCGGAGACAAAAACATTCAGTACTTC. Translating gives CASGTGDKNIQYF. The V gene is TRBV4-2, the J gene TRBJ2-4; D is unresolved. Germline CDR1 is LGHNA and CDR2 is YNFKEQ. The CDR3 is made up of 13 amino acids. Trimming took 8 bases from V and 3 from J, leaving 11 bases between them.

J is TRBJ2-3 and V is TRBV6-4; 12 bases are a match to TRBD1. Germline loops: CDR1 MRHNA, CDR2 SNTAGT. The CDR3 consists of 16 residues. V shed 0 bases, J shed 4 bases, and the junction held 2 bases outside the gene matches. The CDR3 loop is CASSDSGTGGADTQYF. The CDR3 DNA sequence: TGTGCCAGCAGTGACTCCGGGACAGGGGGCGCAGATACGCAGTATTTT.

The chain combines TRBV29-1 with TRBJ2-3; 7 nucleotides match TRBD1. CDR3 size: 13 residues. Germline-derived CDR1 and CDR2 are SQVTM and ANQGSEA. CDR3 DNA sequence: TGCAGTGGGATACAGGGGCCCACAGATACGCAGTATTTT. Protein sequence: CSGIQGPTDTQYF.

This chain uses TRBV20-1 with TRBJ2-7; no firm D call. The CDR3 length is 12 residues. Germline CDR1 and CDR2: DFQATT and SNEGSKA (reference sequence). The V and J ends lost 3 bases and 0 bases respectively, with 6 bases between them. The CDR3 bases are TGCAGTGCTAGCGGGTACTCCTACGAGCAGTACTTC. It is translated as CSASGYSYEQYF.

The genes are TRBV9 and TRBJ1-2; 7 bases fit TRBD1. V lost 10 bases, J lost 8 bases, and 14 bases stayed unmatched. This CDR3 contains 13 residues. Germline CDR1 and CDR2: SGDLS and YYNGEE. The DNA for the CDR3 is TGTGCCCCCCCCGCGACAGGGTGTGGCGGCTACACCTTC. Amino acids: CAPPATGCGGYTF. Drawing the rest from reference TRBV9 and TRBJ1-2, the complete variable domain is DSGVTQTPKHLITATGQRVTLRCSPRSGDLSVYWYQQSLDQGLQFLIQYYNGEERAKGNILERFSAQQFPDLHSELNLSSLELGDSALYFCAPPATGCGGYTFGSGTRLTVV.

The rearrangement uses TRBV28 and TRBJ2-5; D remains unclear. With 7 bases removed from V and 5 bases from J, the gap between germline ends came to 8 bases. Germline values: CDR1 MDHEN, CDR2 SYDVKM. The CDR3 runs 11 residues. The CDR3 DNA sequence: TGTGCCAGCACCTCCCCGGAGACCCAGTACTTC. This encodes CASTSPETQYF.

The chain carries TRBV29-1 and TRBJ2-3; TRBD1 matches 7 bases. CDR3 length: 15 amino acids. Germline V gives CDR1 SQVTM, CDR2 ANQGSEA. V was clipped by 6 bases and J by 1 base; unmatched bases: 10. Here the CDR3 reads CSVRQGYLGTDTQYF. CDR3 sequence (DNA): TGCAGCGTCAGACAGGGCTACCTCGGCACAGATACGCAGTATTTT.

The V call is TRBV19, the J call TRBJ2-5; D not resolved. This CDR3 contains 12 residues. V gave up 4 bases and J gave up 2 bases, with 5 bases separating them. Germline loops: CDR1 LNHDA, CDR2 SQIVND (reference sequence). This CDR3 reads CASSRDQETQYF. The DNA of the CDR3 is TGTGCCAGTAGTAGGGATCAAGAGACCCAGTACTTC.

The chain combines TRBV7-9 with TRBJ2-1; D not resolved. This CDR3 is 14 amino acids long. The germline V gene has CDR1 SEHNR and CDR2 FQNEAQ (reference sequence). The V end was cut by 0 bases, the J end by 5 bases, with 8 bases between. In DNA form, the CDR3 reads TGTGCCAGCAGCTTAGCCGAGAACCACAATGAGCAGTTCTTC. Protein sequence: CASSLAENHNEQFF.

This clonotype came up once. The chain uses TRBV5-1 and TRBJ1-2; D is unresolved. V was clipped by 5 bases and J by 6 bases, with 17 bases between them. This CDR3 contains 14 residues. From germline, CDR1 is SGHRS and CDR2 YFSETQ. DNA of the CDR3: TGCGCCAGCAGTTTAGAGACACCTCGGAATGGCTACACCTTC. It yields the protein CASSLETPRNGYTF.